The rows below give T cell receptor beta chains drawn from one sample of a study of CD8 T cells in ankylosing spondylitis. TCRdb processed the 5' RACE reads anew with MiXCR; each CDR3 protein has one entry. Of 500,000 or so distinct CDR3 sequences detected, under 5.5% appear once; the ten largest clones hold under 4.5%. Sequencing was performed on blood, either unsorted or a sorted T cell fraction (not recorded which). The receptors come from a male donor with ankylosing spondylitis. CDR3s include the opening cysteine and the closing phenylalanine or tryptophan. The D gene is left open where the match is weak. Rows give clone size only sometimes, using once, few, many, or a class for an expanded clone.

D gene: NA; V gene: TRBV6-5; clone size: few; J gene: TRBJ2-1; CDR3 protein: CASSYSRIYNEQFF; CDR3 DNA: TGTGCCAGCAGTTACTCGCGGATATACAATGAGCAGTTCTTC
D gene: NA; V gene: TRBV5-5; clone size: many; J gene: TRBJ1-4; CDR3 protein: CASSLSSGEKLFF; CDR3 DNA: TGTGCCAGCAGCTTGAGCTCGGGTGAAAAACTGTTTTTT
D gene: NA; V gene: TRBV6-7; clone size: NA; J gene: TRBJ1-3; CDR3 protein: CASNKLIPSGNTIYF; CDR3 DNA: TGTGCCAGCAACAAACTAATCCCCTCTGGAAACACCATATATTTT
D gene: NA; V gene: TRBV10-3; clone size: many; J gene: TRBJ2-5; CDR3 protein: CAISGALGQGIQETQYF; CDR3 DNA: TGTGCCATCAGTGGAGCCCTAGGGCAGGGGATTCAGGAGACCCAGTACTTC
D gene: NA; V gene: TRBV24-1; clone size: many; J gene: TRBJ2-1; CDR3 protein: CATSDWPGGKEQFF; CDR3 DNA: TGTGCCACCAGTGATTGGCCAGGAGGTAAGGAGCAGTTCTTC
D gene: TRBD1; V gene: TRBV15; clone size: many; J gene: TRBJ2-4; CDR3 protein: CATSRDYVGQGPKNIQYF; CDR3 DNA: TGTGCCACCAGCAGAGATTATGTAGGACAGGGCCCCAAAAACATTCAGTACTTC
D gene: TRBD2; V gene: TRBV4-2; clone size: few; J gene: TRBJ2-7; CDR3 protein: CASSHTSGEGYEQYF; CDR3 DNA: TGTGCCAGCAGCCACACCAGTGGGGAGGGCTACGAGCAGTACTTC
D gene: NA; V gene: TRBV10-3; clone size: many; J gene: TRBJ1-2; CDR3 protein: CAMTDNVFNYGYTF; CDR3 DNA: TGTGCCATGACGGACAACGTTTTCAACTATGGCTACACCTTC
D gene: TRBD2; V gene: TRBV7-6; clone size: many; J gene: TRBJ2-5; CDR3 protein: CASSPLGGVNYGVTQYF; CDR3 DNA: TGTGCCAGCAGCCCCCTCGGGGGGGTTAATTATGGGGTGACCCAGTACTTC
D gene: NA; V gene: TRBV4-3; clone size: many; J gene: TRBJ2-3; CDR3 protein: CASSQGIVSTDTQYF; CDR3 DNA: TGCGCCAGCAGCCAAGGCATAGTGAGCACAGATACGCAGTATTTT
D gene: NA; V gene: TRBV12-3/TRBV12-4; clone size: many; J gene: TRBJ2-2; CDR3 protein: CASRDGSYNTGELFF; CDR3 DNA: TGTGCCAGCAGAGACGGGAGTTATAACACCGGGGAGCTGTTTTTT
D gene: TRBD2; V gene: TRBV27; clone size: many; J gene: TRBJ2-1; CDR3 protein: CASSSVLAVVVDEQFF; CDR3 DNA: TGTGCCAGCAGTTCAGTACTAGCGGTCGTTGTAGATGAGCAGTTCTTC
D gene: TRBD1; V gene: TRBV28; clone size: many; J gene: TRBJ2-3; CDR3 protein: CASSLGQGRVPDTQYF; CDR3 DNA: TGTGCCAGCAGTTTGGGACAGGGTCGAGTCCCAGATACGCAGTATTTT
D gene: NA; V gene: TRBV15; clone size: many; J gene: TRBJ1-2; CDR3 protein: CATSRDSGVSYGYTF; CDR3 DNA: TGTGCCACCAGCAGAGATTCGGGAGTTAGCTATGGCTACACCTTC
D gene: NA; V gene: TRBV7-9; clone size: many; J gene: TRBJ1-2; CDR3 protein: CASSLVTLNNGYTF; CDR3 DNA: TGTGCCAGCAGCTTAGTCACCCTTAACAATGGCTACACCTTC
D gene: NA; V gene: TRBV28; clone size: many; J gene: TRBJ1-5; CDR3 protein: CASSLIGEVQPQHF; CDR3 DNA: TGTGCCAGCAGCCTGATCGGGGAGGTACAGCCCCAGCATTTT
D gene: NA; V gene: TRBV20-1; clone size: many; J gene: TRBJ1-4; CDR3 protein: CSAQAGVTNEKLFF; CDR3 DNA: TGCAGTGCTCAAGCAGGGGTCACTAATGAAAAACTGTTTTTT
D gene: NA; V gene: TRBV5-1; clone size: many; J gene: TRBJ2-1; CDR3 protein: CASSGVGSGQFF; CDR3 DNA: TGCGCCAGCAGCGGGGTTGGAAGTGGGCAGTTCTTC
D gene: NA; V gene: TRBV7-9; clone size: few; J gene: TRBJ2-3; CDR3 protein: CASSATGIITDTQYF; CDR3 DNA: TGTGCCAGCAGCGCGACCGGGATCATCACAGATACGCAGTATTTT
D gene: NA; V gene: TRBV5-1; clone size: few; J gene: TRBJ2-2; CDR3 protein: CASSLEGVTGPGELFF; CDR3 DNA: TGCGCCAGCAGCTTGGAGGGCGTAACTGGACCCGGGGAGCTGTTTTTT
D gene: NA; V gene: TRBV6-2/TRBV6-3; clone size: many; J gene: TRBJ1-1; CDR3 protein: CASGNRVSSTEAFF; CDR3 DNA: TGTGCCAGCGGAAACAGGGTTTCTTCCACTGAAGCTTTCTTT
D gene: NA; V gene: TRBV6-5; clone size: many; J gene: TRBJ1-1; CDR3 protein: CASSYRGTRGTEAFF; CDR3 DNA: TGTGCCAGCAGTTACCGAGGGACCAGAGGGACTGAAGCTTTCTTT
D gene: NA; V gene: TRBV7-9; clone size: many; J gene: TRBJ1-3; CDR3 protein: CASSLITSGNTIYF; CDR3 DNA: TGTGCCAGCAGCTTAATCACCTCTGGAAACACCATATATTTT
D gene: TRBD1; V gene: TRBV4-3; clone size: many; J gene: TRBJ2-5; CDR3 protein: CASSQDRGDRDLETQYF; CDR3 DNA: TGCGCCAGCAGCCAAGATAGGGGAGACAGGGATTTGGAGACCCAGTACTTC
D gene: TRBD2; V gene: TRBV7-2; clone size: many; J gene: TRBJ2-5; CDR3 protein: CASGPGLAYQETQYF; CDR3 DNA: TGTGCCAGCGGCCCGGGACTAGCGTACCAAGAGACCCAGTACTTC
D gene: TRBD2; V gene: TRBV12-3/TRBV12-4; clone size: many; J gene: TRBJ2-1; CDR3 protein: CASTSRRLAGGRGEQFF; CDR3 DNA: TGTGCCAGCACTTCCCGCCGACTAGCGGGGGGGCGTGGTGAGCAGTTCTTC
D gene: NA; V gene: TRBV20-1; clone size: few; J gene: TRBJ2-2; CDR3 protein: CSASPGGFGELFF; CDR3 DNA: TGCAGTGCAAGCCCAGGGGGGTTCGGGGAGCTGTTTTTT
D gene: NA; V gene: TRBV3-1; clone size: many; J gene: TRBJ2-1; CDR3 protein: CASSLTRGGYNEQFF; CDR3 DNA: TGTGCCAGCAGCCTTACTAGAGGGGGCTACAATGAGCAGTTCTTC
D gene: NA; V gene: TRBV25-1; clone size: many; J gene: TRBJ2-7; CDR3 protein: CASSETKPYEQYF; CDR3 DNA: TGTGCCAGCAGTGAGACAAAGCCCTACGAGCAGTACTTC
D gene: NA; V gene: TRBV5-1; clone size: many; J gene: TRBJ2-1; CDR3 protein: CASSLETGSYNEQFF; CDR3 DNA: TGCGCCAGCAGCTTGGAAACGGGCTCCTACAATGAGCAGTTCTTC
D gene: TRBD2; V gene: TRBV10-3; clone size: many; J gene: TRBJ2-3; CDR3 protein: CAIAAGAADTQYF; CDR3 DNA: TGTGCCATCGCAGCGGGGGCCGCAGATACGCAGTATTTT
D gene: NA; V gene: TRBV27; clone size: many; J gene: TRBJ2-4; CDR3 protein: CASRHSDIQYF; CDR3 DNA: TGTGCCAGCAGGCACTCGGACATTCAGTACTTC
D gene: NA; V gene: TRBV12-3/TRBV12-4; clone size: many; J gene: TRBJ1-3; CDR3 protein: CASRVEGSTGNTIYF; CDR3 DNA: TGTGCCAGCAGAGTTGAGGGGTCCACTGGAAACACCATATATTTT
D gene: TRBD2; V gene: TRBV7-2; clone size: NA; J gene: TRBJ2-7; CDR3 protein: CASSYHISGASYEQYF; CDR3 DNA: TGTGCCAGCAGCTACCACATTAGCGGGGCATCCTACGAGCAGTACTTC
D gene: TRBD2; V gene: TRBV10-3; clone size: many; J gene: TRBJ2-7; CDR3 protein: CAISRSGGFYEQYF; CDR3 DNA: TGTGCCATCAGCCGTAGCGGGGGTTTCTACGAGCAGTACTTC
D gene: TRBD1; V gene: TRBV9; clone size: many; J gene: TRBJ2-7; CDR3 protein: CASSVRGQGYEQYF; CDR3 DNA: TGTGCCAGCAGCGTAAGGGGACAGGGGTACGAGCAGTACTTC
D gene: NA; V gene: TRBV7-2; clone size: many; J gene: TRBJ2-4; CDR3 protein: CASSLAVVAKNIQYF; CDR3 DNA: TGTGCCAGCAGCTTAGCGGTAGTAGCCAAAAACATTCAGTACTTC
D gene: NA; V gene: TRBV28; clone size: few; J gene: TRBJ2-7; CDR3 protein: CASSSQGRANSYEQYF; CDR3 DNA: TGTGCCAGCAGTTCCCAGGGCAGGGCAAACTCCTACGAGCAGTACTTC
D gene: TRBD2; V gene: TRBV4-2; clone size: many; J gene: TRBJ2-5; CDR3 protein: CASSQEASGGAQETQYF; CDR3 DNA: TGTGCCAGCAGCCAAGAGGCGAGCGGGGGAGCACAAGAGACCCAGTACTTC
D gene: TRBD1; V gene: TRBV6-1; clone size: many; J gene: TRBJ1-1; CDR3 protein: CASSTQGENTEAFF; CDR3 DNA: TGTGCCAGCAGCACCCAGGGGGAGAACACTGAAGCTTTCTTT
D gene: NA; V gene: TRBV20-1; clone size: many; J gene: TRBJ2-1; CDR3 protein: CSALTRSYYNEQFF; CDR3 DNA: TGCAGTGCTTTGACTCGCAGTTACTACAATGAGCAGTTCTTC
D gene: TRBD2; V gene: TRBV5-1; clone size: many; J gene: TRBJ2-5; CDR3 protein: CASSLNSGSKTQYF; CDR3 DNA: TGCGCCAGCAGCTTGAACAGCGGGAGTAAGACCCAGTACTTC
D gene: NA; V gene: TRBV11-2; clone size: NA; J gene: TRBJ2-1; CDR3 protein: CASSSMTGLRSEQFF; CDR3 DNA: TGTGCCAGCAGCTCCATGACTGGCCTTAGATCGGAGCAGTTCTTC
D gene: NA; V gene: TRBV2; clone size: many; J gene: TRBJ1-2; CDR3 protein: CASRKTQDGYTF; CDR3 DNA: TGTGCCAGCAGGAAAACTCAAGACGGCTACACCTTC
D gene: TRBD1; V gene: TRBV5-1; clone size: many; J gene: TRBJ1-2; CDR3 protein: CASSLQGRVYGYTF; CDR3 DNA: TGCGCCAGCAGCTTACAGGGGAGAGTCTATGGCTACACCTTC
D gene: TRBD1; V gene: TRBV7-9; clone size: few; J gene: TRBJ2-6; CDR3 protein: CASSPRTGEVGANVLTF; CDR3 DNA: TGTGCCAGCAGCCCACGGACAGGGGAAGTTGGGGCCAACGTCCTGACTTTC
D gene: TRBD1; V gene: TRBV4-2; clone size: many; J gene: TRBJ1-3; CDR3 protein: CASSQDRQGPLQSSGNTIYF; CDR3 DNA: TGTGCCAGCAGCCAAGACCGACAGGGTCCACTCCAGAGCTCTGGAAACACCATATATTTT
D gene: NA; V gene: TRBV12-3/TRBV12-4; clone size: many; J gene: TRBJ1-1; CDR3 protein: CASSPRTEGVEAFF; CDR3 DNA: TGTGCCAGCAGTCCCAGGACGGAGGGGGTTGAAGCTTTCTTT
D gene: NA; V gene: TRBV27; clone size: NA; J gene: TRBJ1-1; CDR3 protein: CASSLFHPGTARTTEAFF; CDR3 DNA: TGTGCCAGCAGTTTATTTCACCCCGGGACGGCAAGAACCACTGAAGCTTTCTTT
D gene: NA; V gene: TRBV6-2/TRBV6-3; clone size: NA; J gene: TRBJ2-7; CDR3 protein: CASSYSGPSYEQYF; CDR3 DNA: TGTGCCAGCAGTTACTCCGGTCCGTCCTACGAGCAGTACTTC
D gene: NA; V gene: TRBV28; clone size: many; J gene: TRBJ1-1; CDR3 protein: CASSSPNGGNTEAFF; CDR3 DNA: TGTGCCAGCAGTTCCCCCAATGGGGGGAACACTGAAGCTTTCTTT